This T cell receptor beta chain derives from a study of T cell repertoires in cytomegalovirus infection. About the research overall: It can be stated that public TCR beta signatures indicated CMV infection as well as a matching HLA type.

Comment on this clonotype: Its target is not known.

The V and J ends lost 8 bases and 6 bases respectively, with 16 bases between them. Germline V gene sequence: CDR1 MDHEN, CDR2 SYDVKM. The CDR3 runs 13 residues. TCRdb reprocessed the reads with MiXCR, giving one entry per CDR3 protein. The sample holds roughly 46,000 distinct CDR3 sequences, approximately 22% seen once. Study outcomes and limitations: Cumulated frequencies of public TCR beta families served to identify carriers of CMV plus the relevant HLA. HLA-C-restricted CMV-specific TCR beta clonotypes were dominant in the ex vivo response.

The chain is built from TRBV28 and TRBJ1-1; D gene uncertain. The TCR sequence derives from a human donor in good health (CMV status not recorded). Some clones in this sample may be carry-over from other donors' samples. Sequencing was carried out using PBMCs, sequenced either directly or after in vitro stimulation (not recorded which). The CDR3 DNA is TGTGCCAGCCAAGAGGTTGGGCGGGCTGAAGCTTTCTTT. Translated: CASQEVGRAEAFF.